This note documents a single TCR beta chain sequence. Its antigen remains unknown. There are 15 residues in the CDR3. Germline V gene data show CDR1 as SGHRS and CDR2 as YFSETQ. The ends lost 1 base at V and 9 bases at J; junction bases unmatched: 8. This specimen belongs to a study of T cell responses to AZD1222 COVID-19 vaccine. Study at large: Second-dose intervals near 4 or 12 weeks were combined. Study-level points and caveats: Spike-specific TCR breadth rose after two AZD1222 doses, and depth rose as well. Unmutated variant regions reportedly attract nearly half of all spike-specific TCRs.

Some clones are missing from TCRdb's copy, which holds only in-frame ones; the method was immunoSEQ multiplex PCR. The table includes around 140,000 clones, about 89% detected once. The sample here was peripheral blood, taken on day 0 of AZD1222 vaccination. The sequence derives from an adult in good health. The chain is built from TRBV5-1 and TRBJ2-7; 12 bases line up with TRBD1. CDR3 in DNA: TGCGCCAGCAGCTTGTCGGGGACAGGGGGCCGTGGGCAGTACTTC. Its translation: CASSLSGTGGRGQYF.